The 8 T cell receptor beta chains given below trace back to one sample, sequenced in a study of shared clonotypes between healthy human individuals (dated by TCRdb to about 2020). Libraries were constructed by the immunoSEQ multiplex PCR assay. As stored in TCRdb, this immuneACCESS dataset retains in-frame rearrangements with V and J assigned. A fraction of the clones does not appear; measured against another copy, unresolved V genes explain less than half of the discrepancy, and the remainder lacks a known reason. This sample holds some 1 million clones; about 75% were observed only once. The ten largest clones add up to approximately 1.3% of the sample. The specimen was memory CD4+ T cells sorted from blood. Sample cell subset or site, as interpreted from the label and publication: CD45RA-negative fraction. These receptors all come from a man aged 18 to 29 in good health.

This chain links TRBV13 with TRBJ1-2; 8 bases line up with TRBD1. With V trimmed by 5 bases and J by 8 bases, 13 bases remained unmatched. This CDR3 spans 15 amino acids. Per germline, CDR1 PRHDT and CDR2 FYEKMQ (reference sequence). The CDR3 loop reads CASSPRGQAIGGYTF. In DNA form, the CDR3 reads TGTGCCAGCAGCCCTAGGGGACAGGCGATTGGGGGCTACACCTTC. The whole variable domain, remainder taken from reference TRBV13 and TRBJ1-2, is AAGVIQSPRHLIKEKRETATLKCYPIPRHDTVYWYQQGPGQDPQFLISFYEKMQSDKGSIPDRFSAQQFSDYHSELNMSSLELGDSALYFCASSPRGQAIGGYTFGSGTRLTVV.

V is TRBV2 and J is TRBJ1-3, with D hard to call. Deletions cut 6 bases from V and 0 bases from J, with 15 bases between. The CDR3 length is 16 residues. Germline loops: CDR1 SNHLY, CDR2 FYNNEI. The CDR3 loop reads CASRARVTSSGNTIYF. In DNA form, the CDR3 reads TGTGCCAGCAGAGCGCGGGTAACGAGCTCTGGAAACACCATATATTTT.

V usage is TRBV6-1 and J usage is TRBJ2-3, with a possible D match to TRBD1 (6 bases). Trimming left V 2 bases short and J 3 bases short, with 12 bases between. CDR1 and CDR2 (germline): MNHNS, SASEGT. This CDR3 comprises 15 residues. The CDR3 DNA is TGTGCCAGCAGTGAAATGGGGGCGCGGACAGATACGCAGTATTTT. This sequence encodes CASSEMGARTDTQYF.

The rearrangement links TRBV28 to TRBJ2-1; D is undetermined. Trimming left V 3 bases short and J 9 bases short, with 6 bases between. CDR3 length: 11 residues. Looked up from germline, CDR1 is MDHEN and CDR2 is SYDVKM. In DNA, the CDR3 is TGTGCCAGCAGTTTCCCAGGTGAGCAGTTCTTC. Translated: CASSFPGEQFF.

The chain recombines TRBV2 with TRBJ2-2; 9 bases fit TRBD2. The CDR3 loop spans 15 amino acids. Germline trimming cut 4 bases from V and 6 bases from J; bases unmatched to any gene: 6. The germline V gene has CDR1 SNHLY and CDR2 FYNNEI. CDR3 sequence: CASSVGGGAAGELFF. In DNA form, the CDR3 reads TGTGCCAGCAGTGTGGGCGGGGGGGCCGCCGGGGAGCTGTTTTTT. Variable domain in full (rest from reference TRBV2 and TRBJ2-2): EPEVTQTPSHQVTQMGQEVILRCVPISNHLYFYWYRQILGQKVEFLVSFYNNEISEKSEIFDDQFSVERPDGSNFTLKIRSTKLEDSAMYFCASSVGGGAAGELFFGEGSRLTVL.

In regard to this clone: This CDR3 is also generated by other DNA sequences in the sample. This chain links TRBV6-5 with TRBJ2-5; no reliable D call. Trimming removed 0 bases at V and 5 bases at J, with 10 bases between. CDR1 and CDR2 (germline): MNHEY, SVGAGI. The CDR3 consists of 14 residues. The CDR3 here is CASSYSVGLETQYF. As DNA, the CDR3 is TGTGCCAGCAGTTACTCGGTAGGGCTCGAGACCCAGTACTTC.

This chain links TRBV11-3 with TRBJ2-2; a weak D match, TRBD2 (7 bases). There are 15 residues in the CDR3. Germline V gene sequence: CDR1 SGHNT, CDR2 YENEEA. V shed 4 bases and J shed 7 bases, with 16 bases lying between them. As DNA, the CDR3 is TGTGCCAGCAGCTCGCGGGGGCAGGGGTACGGGGAGCTGTTTTTT. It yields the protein CASSSRGQGYGELFF. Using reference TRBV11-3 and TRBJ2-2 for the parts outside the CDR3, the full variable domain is EAGVVQSPRYKIIEKKQPVAFWCNPISGHNTLYWYLQNLGQGPELLIRYENEEAVDDSQLPKDRFSAERLKGVDSTLKIQPAELGDSAVYLCASSSRGQGYGELFFGEGSRLTVL.

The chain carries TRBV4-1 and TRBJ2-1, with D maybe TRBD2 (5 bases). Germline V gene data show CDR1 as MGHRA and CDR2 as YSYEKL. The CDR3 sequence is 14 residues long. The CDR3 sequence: CASSEGSPYNEQFF. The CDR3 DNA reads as TGCGCTAGTTCAGAGGGTAGCCCCTACAATGAGCAGTTCTTC.